The 15 T cell receptor beta chains in this list originate from one sample, sequenced in a study of blood T cell repertoires in COVID-19. Sequencing used immunoSEQ multiplex PCR; TCRdb keeps in-frame clones, though not all of them. The profile covers some 69,000 clones, with 79% appearing a single time and 15% to 20% taken by the ten largest. Input material: peripheral blood. These receptors all stem from a man aged 55 to 69 with acute or convalescent COVID-19.

The V call is TRBV27, the J call TRBJ2-1; D remains unclear. Germline V gives CDR1 MNHEY, CDR2 SMNVEV (reference sequence). V was shortened by 0 bases and J by 9 bases, with 6 bases between the two germline ends. CDR3 length: 12 residues. This chain's CDR3 is CASSLSAGEQFF. As DNA, the CDR3 is TGTGCCAGCAGTTTATCGGCTGGTGAGCAGTTCTTC.

This chain uses TRBV12-3 or TRBV12-4 with TRBJ1-2; perhaps TRBD1 as D (5 bases). The germline V and J ends were trimmed by 3 bases and 3 bases, with 8 bases remaining between them. This CDR3 contains 13 residues. The CDR3 nucleotides read TGTGCCAGCAGTTTCGGGGGTTACTATGGCTACACCTTC. It encodes CASSFGGYYGYTF.

The chain couples TRBV13 to TRBJ1-1, with 7 bases matching TRBD1. The CDR3 is made up of 18 amino acids. V lost 0 bases to trimming and J lost 2 bases; unmatched junction nucleotides: 12. Looked up from germline, CDR1 is PRHDT and CDR2 is FYEKMQ (reference sequence). CDR3 sequence: CASSLGLRGRRINTEAFF. The DNA of the CDR3 is TGTGCCAGCAGCTTAGGCCTAAGGGGGCGTCGGATAAACACTGAAGCTTTCTTT. The full variable domain, its missing parts supplied by reference TRBV13 and TRBJ1-1, is AAGVIQSPRHLIKEKRETATLKCYPIPRHDTVYWYQQGPGQDPQFLISFYEKMQSDKGSIPDRFSAQQFSDYHSELNMSSLELGDSALYFCASSLGLRGRRINTEAFFGQGTRLTVV.

The genes are TRBV7-2 and TRBJ1-2; tentatively, D is TRBD1 (5 bases). CDR1 and CDR2 from the germline V gene are SGHTA and FQGNSA. CDR3 length: 13 amino acids. V lost 3 bases and J lost 4, with 9 bases in between. The DNA for the CDR3 is TGTGCCAGCAGCTTCAAGGGGCCCTATGGCTACACCTTC. This sequence encodes CASSFKGPYGYTF.

This chain links TRBV2 with TRBJ1-1; tentatively, D is TRBD1 (6 bases). CDR1 and CDR2 from the germline V gene are SNHLY and FYNNEI. This CDR3 is 17 amino acids long. The V end was cut by 3 bases, the J end by 1 base, with 18 bases between. CDR3: CASSDPGRGVTNTEAFF. DNA for the CDR3: TGTGCCAGCAGTGATCCAGGCAGGGGAGTAACGAACACTGAAGCTTTCTTT.

The rearrangement links TRBV5-1 to TRBJ2-7, with 7 bases fitting TRBD2. CDR1 and CDR2 (germline): SGHRS, YFSETQ. CDR3 length: 15 residues. J gave up 5 bases and V 4 bases, and 12 bases lay outside the gene matches. CDR3 sequence reads: CASSQSSGRNHEQYF. The CDR3, as DNA: TGCGCCAGCAGCCAAAGTAGCGGGCGGAACCACGAGCAGTACTTC.

The CDR3 DNA reads as TGTGCCAGCAGCTTAGTACAGGGTATCCAAGAGACCCAGTACTTC. This codes for CASSLVQGIQETQYF. J is TRBJ2-5 and V is TRBV7-8, with D perhaps matching TRBD1 (6 bases). Germline V gene lookup returns CDR1 SGHVS and CDR2 FQNEAQ. The CDR3 consists of 15 residues. V was shortened by 1 base and J by 1 base, with 10 bases between the two germline ends. Combining the CDR3 with reference TRBV7-8 and TRBJ2-5 gives the whole variable domain GAGVSQSPRYKVAKRGQDVALRCDPISGHVSLFWYQQALGQGPEFLTYFQNEAQLDKSGLPSDRFFAERPEGSVSTLKIQRTQQEDSAVYLCASSLVQGIQETQYFGPGTRLLVL.

This chain uses TRBV6-5 with TRBJ2-7; the D gene is possibly TRBD1 (6 bases). The germline V and J ends were trimmed by 5 bases and 3 bases, with 14 bases remaining between them. This CDR3 contains 14 residues. The germline V gene encodes CDR1 MNHEY and CDR2 SVGAGI. This chain's CDR3 is CASSQWDTFYEQYF. The CDR3 coding sequence is TGTGCCAGCAGTCAATGGGACACTTTCTACGAGCAGTACTTC.

The chain uses TRBV11-2 and TRBJ1-6, with no clear D. The germline V gene has CDR1 SGHAT and CDR2 FQNNGV. V was clipped by 2 bases and J by 7 bases, with 6 bases between them. There are 13 residues in the CDR3. The CDR3 nucleotides read TGTGCCAGCAGCTTACCGGGAAATTCACCCCTCCACTTT. Protein: CASSLPGNSPLHF. The whole variable domain, filled in from reference TRBV11-2 and TRBJ1-6, reads EAGVAQSPRYKIIEKRQSVAFWCNPISGHATLYWYQQILGQGPKLLIQFQNNGVVDDSQLPKDRFSAERLKGVDSTLKIQPAKLEDSAVYLCASSLPGNSPLHFGNGTRLTVT.

This clone has just one count. The genes are TRBV20-1 and TRBJ2-1, with no clear D. The CDR3 is 11 residues long. With 6 bases removed from V and 3 bases from J, the gap between germline ends came to 6 bases. Per germline, CDR1 DFQATT and CDR2 SNEGSKA (reference sequence). The CDR3: CSAPFYNEQFF. The CDR3 nucleotides are TGCAGTGCCCCTTTCTACAATGAGCAGTTCTTC.

This rearrangement joins TRBV5-6 to TRBJ1-5; TRBD1 matches 11 bases. The CDR3 is 15 residues long. CDR1 SGHDT and CDR2 YYEEEE come from the germline V gene. V shed 1 base and J 6 bases; nucleotides not matched to a gene: 3. CDR3 protein: CASSLRGQGVQPQHF. The DNA of the CDR3 is TGTGCCAGCAGCTTGAGGGGACAGGGGGTTCAGCCCCAGCATTTT.

The chain is built from TRBV24-1 and TRBJ2-1; 9 positions agree with TRBD1. V trimming: 2 bases; J trimming: 7 bases; junction bases outside the gene matches: 8. Germline assignment: CDR1 KGHDR and CDR2 SFDVKD. The CDR3 is 16 residues long. The CDR3 DNA reads TGTGCCACCAGTGATTCCGGGACAGGGCTACGGAATGAGCAGTTCTTC. Amino acids: CATSDSGTGLRNEQFF.

The rearrangement uses TRBV4-3 and TRBJ2-7, with 7 nucleotides matching TRBD1. Trimming took 0 bases from V and 1 from J; bases not matched to a gene: 9. The CDR3 runs 17 residues. CDR1 is LGHNA and CDR2 is YSLEER in the germline V gene. CDR3 sequence reads: CASSQDLRQGRSYEQYF. The CDR3 DNA follows: TGCGCCAGCAGCCAAGATCTTCGACAGGGACGTTCCTACGAGCAGTACTTC.

This chain links TRBV6-5 with TRBJ2-7; TRBD1 agrees at 7 bases. Germline loops: CDR1 MNHEY, CDR2 SVGAGI. The CDR3 has 14 residues. The junction had 5 bases not matched to a gene; V was cut back by 6 bases and J by 0 bases. CDR3 sequence reads: CASRWGQTSYEQYF. The CDR3 coding sequence is TGTGCCAGCAGATGGGGACAGACCTCCTACGAGCAGTACTTC.

This clone showed up just a few times. The chain recombines TRBV7-2 with TRBJ2-3; 7 bases align to TRBD1. The CDR3 runs 14 residues. The trim removed 4 bases at V and 1 base at J, leaving 2 bases unmatched. Germline V gene sequence: CDR1 SGHTA, CDR2 FQGNSA. The CDR3 DNA is TGTGCCAGCAGCTCTGGACAGGGCACAGATACGCAGTATTTT. Protein product: CASSSGQGTDTQYF.